Presented here are 20 T cell receptor beta chains from one specimen sequenced in a study of blood T cell repertoires in COVID-19. Assay used: immunoSEQ multiplex PCR; TCRdb lists only in-frame clones, some missing. The sample lists about 220,000 clones; 75% to 90% were seen once. Specimen: PBMCs or T cells enriched from blood (not recorded which). These receptor sequences come from a woman aged 35 to 49 with acute COVID-19.

J is TRBJ1-4 and V is TRBV19, with 7 bases identical to TRBD1. The V and J ends lost 10 bases and 3 bases, in that order; junction bases with no gene match: 5. CDR3 size: 13 residues. Looked up from germline, CDR1 is LNHDA and CDR2 is SQIVND (reference sequence). CDR3 residues: CATRQGSNEKLFF. The CDR3 DNA sequence: TGTGCCACCCGACAGGGATCTAATGAAAAACTGTTTTTT.

The chain joins TRBV5-4 to TRBJ2-1; 13 positions agree with TRBD2. Germline values: CDR1 SGHNT, CDR2 YYREEE (reference sequence). The CDR3 extends over 16 amino acids. Trimming cost V 0 bases and J 7 bases; bases outside gene matches: 4. The CDR3 DNA follows: TGTGCCAGCAGCTTGGAACTAGCGGGGGGGCAGAATGAGCAGTTCTTC. The encoded protein is CASSLELAGGQNEQFF.

In this sample, this clone turned up many times. The CDR3 region has the DNA TGTGCCAGTAGTCTAACAGGGGGGAGTGGCTACACCTTC. Translation gives CASSLTGGSGYTF. The rearrangement uses TRBV19 and TRBJ1-2; 8 bases line up with TRBD1. Trimming at V came to 5 bases and at J to 7 bases, leaving 6 bases not matched to a gene. Looked up from germline, CDR1 is LNHDA and CDR2 is SQIVND (reference sequence). This CDR3 contains 13 residues. The full variable domain, with the rest looked up from reference TRBV19 and TRBJ1-2, is DGGITQSPKYLFRKEGQNVTLSCEQNLNHDAMYWYRQDPGQGLRLIYYSQIVNDFQKGDIAEGYSVSREKKESFPLTVTSAQKNPTAFYLCASSLTGGSGYTFGSGTRLTVV.

The chain links TRBV6-5 to TRBJ1-4; a possible D gene is TRBD1 (6 bases). V lost 0 bases and J lost 10, with 9 bases in between. Germline loops: CDR1 MNHEY, CDR2 SVGAGI. The CDR3 has 13 residues. The CDR3 DNA is TGTGCCAGCAGTTACTCGAAAGGGGGAAAACTGTTTTTT. Translated: CASSYSKGGKLFF.

The V call is TRBV2, the J call TRBJ2-1; a weak D match, TRBD2 (6 bases). This CDR3 has 15 amino acids. The germline V and J ends were trimmed by 3 bases and 7 bases, with 16 bases remaining between them. Per germline, CDR1 SNHLY and CDR2 FYNNEI. This CDR3 is CASSEIGGAANEQFF. CDR3 in DNA: TGTGCCAGCAGTGAGATCGGAGGGGCAGCAAATGAGCAGTTCTTC.

This chain joins TRBV6-5 and TRBJ1-6; no clear D gene. Trimming shortened V by 0 bases and J by 7 bases, and 10 bases separated the two germline ends. Germline CDR1 reads MNHEY; CDR2 reads SVGAGI. The CDR3 is 15 residues long. CDR3 residues: CASSYSEALNSPLHF. The CDR3 DNA follows: TGTGCCAGCAGTTACTCAGAAGCTCTCAATTCACCCCTCCACTTT.

A remark on this clone: One end of the junction does not line up with germline, which may come from a read error. This CDR3 is CASSPLLGGQETQYF. CDR3 DNA sequence: TGTGCTAGCAGCCCTCTTCTCGGAGGACAAGAGACCCAGTACTTC. This rearrangement joins TRBV7-7 to TRBJ2-5, with D possibly being TRBD2 (5 bases). Germline V gives CDR1 SSHAT, CDR2 FNYEAQ (reference sequence). The CDR3 is 15 residues long.

The chain recombines TRBV19 with TRBJ1-5; a weak D match, TRBD1 (6 bases). There are 15 residues in the CDR3. The germline CDR1 and CDR2 sequences are LNHDA and SQIVND (reference sequence). V was shortened by 3 bases and J by 0 bases, with 9 bases between the two germline ends. As DNA, the CDR3 is TGTGCCAGTAGTATGGACAGTTATAGCAATCAGCCCCAGCATTTT. It is translated as CASSMDSYSNQPQHF. Together with reference TRBV19 and TRBJ1-5, the CDR3 gives the full variable domain: DGGITQSPKYLFRKEGQNVTLSCEQNLNHDAMYWYRQDPGQGLRLIYYSQIVNDFQKGDIAEGYSVSREKKESFPLTVTSAQKNPTAFYLCASSMDSYSNQPQHFGDGTRLSIL.

The V call is TRBV3-1 (or the pseudogene TRBV3-2), the J call TRBJ2-1; 9 bases are a match to TRBD2. This CDR3 is 12 amino acids long. V was clipped by 6 bases and J by 16 bases; unmatched bases: 10. CDR1 and CDR2 from the germline V gene are LGHDT and YNNKEL (reference sequence). CDR3 region: CASSWGGTSQFF. In DNA form, the CDR3 reads TGTGCCAGCAGTTGGGGGGGGACTAGCCAATTCTTC.

The chain couples TRBV3-1 (or the pseudogene TRBV3-2) to TRBJ1-3; D ambiguous. Germline V gene lookup returns CDR1 LGHDT and CDR2 YNNKEL (reference sequence). The CDR3 is 13 residues long. V was cut by 4 bases and J by 7 bases, with 11 bases left in between. CDR3 region: CASSPVVTNTIYF. In DNA, the CDR3 is TGTGCCAGCAGCCCGGTGGTAACCAACACCATATATTTT.

This clone has a handful of counts. This rearrangement joins TRBV5-1 to TRBJ2-2; TRBD1 matches at 8 bases. Germline CDR1 is SGHRS and CDR2 is YFSETQ. This CDR3 region has 15 residues. Trimming took 3 bases from V and 6 from J; bases not matched to a gene: 7. CDR3 in DNA: TGCGCCAGCAGCTATGGACAGGGTAATCCCGGGGAGCTGTTTTTT. Translated, it gives CASSYGQGNPGELFF.

V usage is TRBV6-6 and J usage is TRBJ1-1, with D perhaps matching TRBD1 (5 bases). This CDR3 comprises 14 residues. Trimming took off 9 bases at V and 7 bases at J, with 21 bases between the two ends. Germline CDR1 and CDR2: MNHNY and SVGAGI (reference sequence). The CDR3 loop reads CASTPEGTFGEAFF. For the CDR3, the DNA is TGTGCCAGTACACCGGAGGGGACCTTCGGTGAAGCTTTCTTT.

The V gene is TRBV4-1, the J gene TRBJ2-1, with a weak D call TRBD2 (5 bases). Germline V gives CDR1 MGHRA, CDR2 YSYEKL. V was cut by 6 bases and J by 6 bases, with 24 bases left in between. The CDR3 has 17 residues. The chain's CDR3 is CASSLSYSSSGLNEQFF. CDR3 coding DNA: TGCGCCAGCAGTCTTTCTTATTCTAGCTCTGGCCTCAATGAGCAGTTCTTC.

This rearrangement joins TRBV10-3 to TRBJ2-2; unclear D gene. V was clipped by 4 bases and J by 1 base, with 7 bases between them. The CDR3 extends over 14 amino acids. The germline V gene has CDR1 ENHRY and CDR2 SYGVKD. The CDR3 DNA follows: TGTGCCATCAGTGCTCTAGGGAACACCGGGGAGCTGTTTTTT. It specifies CAISALGNTGELFF.

V and J are TRBV5-1 and TRBJ1-1, with D maybe TRBD1 (5 bases). The CDR3 length is 14 residues. Per germline, CDR1 SGHRS and CDR2 YFSETQ. Deletions cut 5 bases from V and 2 bases from J, with 13 bases between. CDR3 sequence: CASRRQSSNTEAFF. In nucleotides, the CDR3 is TGCGCCAGCAGGCGACAGTCAAGTAACACTGAAGCTTTCTTT.

CDR3 in DNA: TGTGCCAGCAGCCACTTACTAGCGGGGGGAAGCACAGATACGCAGTATTTT. It translates to CASSHLLAGGSTDTQYF. The chain carries TRBV4-2 and TRBJ2-3, with 12 bases aligning to TRBD2. Losses at the gene ends were 3 bases for V and 0 bases for J; bases not matched to a gene: 4. The germline V gene encodes CDR1 LGHNA and CDR2 YNFKEQ. This CDR3 has 17 amino acids.

The J gene is TRBJ1-1, the V gene TRBV28; no clear D gene. The ends were cut back, 2 bases at V and 1 base at J, with 8 bases in the middle. The germline V gene encodes CDR1 MDHEN and CDR2 SYDVKM. The CDR3 totals 14 residues. CDR3 sequence reads: CASSLKPRNTEAFF. CDR3 DNA sequence: TGTGCCAGCAGTTTAAAACCCAGGAACACTGAAGCTTTCTTT.

This chain joins TRBV29-1 and TRBJ1-1; 9 nucleotides match TRBD1. The trim removed 8 bases at V and 6 bases at J, leaving 13 bases unmatched. Germline-derived CDR1 and CDR2 are SQVTM and ANQGSEA. The CDR3 runs 14 residues. CDR3 in amino acids: CSCGPRTGASEAFF. For the CDR3, the DNA is TGCAGCTGCGGGCCTAGGACAGGGGCATCTGAAGCTTTCTTT.

This chain joins TRBV15 and TRBJ2-7; TRBD1 is a possible D gene (5 bases). With 0 bases removed from V and 6 bases from J, the gap between germline ends came to 12 bases. The CDR3 runs 14 residues. CDR1 is LNHNV and CDR2 is YYDKDF in the germline V gene (reference sequence). As DNA, the CDR3 is TGTGCCACCAGCAGAGATCATGCCCAGGGCGAGCAGTACGTC. Translated: CATSRDHAQGEQYV.

The chain recombines TRBV2 with TRBJ1-1; D call uncertain. Trimming stripped 1 base from V and 8 bases from J, with 8 bases between. The V gene's germline CDR1 is SNHLY and CDR2 FYNNEI. The CDR3 contains 12 residues. The CDR3 DNA reads TGTGCCAGCAGTGAAGGTCATCAAGAAGCTTTCTTT. This encodes CASSEGHQEAFF.